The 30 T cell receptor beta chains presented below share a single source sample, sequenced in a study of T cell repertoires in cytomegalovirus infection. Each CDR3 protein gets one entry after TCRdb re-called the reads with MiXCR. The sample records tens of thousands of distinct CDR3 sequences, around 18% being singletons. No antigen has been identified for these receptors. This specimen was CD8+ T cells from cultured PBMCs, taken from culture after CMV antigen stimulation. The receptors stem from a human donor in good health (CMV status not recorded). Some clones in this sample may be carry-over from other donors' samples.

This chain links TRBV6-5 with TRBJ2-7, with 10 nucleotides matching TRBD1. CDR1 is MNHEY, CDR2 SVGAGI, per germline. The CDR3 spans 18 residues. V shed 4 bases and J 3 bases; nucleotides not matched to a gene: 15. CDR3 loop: CASSWRTGGLSLDYEQYF. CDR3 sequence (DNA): TGTGCCAGCAGTTGGCGGACAGGGGGTCTCTCCCTCGACTACGAGCAGTACTTC.

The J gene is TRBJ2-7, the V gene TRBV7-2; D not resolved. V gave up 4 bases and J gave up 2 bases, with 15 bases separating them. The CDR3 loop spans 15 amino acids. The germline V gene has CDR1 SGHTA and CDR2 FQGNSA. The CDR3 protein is CASSSGRIGTYEQYF. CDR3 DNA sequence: TGTGCCAGCAGCTCCGGGCGGATAGGCACCTACGAGCAGTACTTC.

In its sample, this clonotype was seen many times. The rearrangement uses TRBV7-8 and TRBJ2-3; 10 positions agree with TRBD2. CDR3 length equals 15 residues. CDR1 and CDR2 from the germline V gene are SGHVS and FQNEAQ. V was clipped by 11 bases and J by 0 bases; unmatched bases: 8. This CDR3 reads CASGGLASSTDTQYF. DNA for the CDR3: TGTGCCTCGGGGGGACTAGCGTCTAGCACAGATACGCAGTATTTT.

Here the CDR3 reads CASSYLGGGYQETQYF. The DNA for the CDR3 is TGTGCCAGCAGTTATTTGGGGGGTGGGTACCAAGAGACCCAGTACTTC. The V call is TRBV6-2 or TRBV6-3, the J call TRBJ2-5, with TRBD2 as a possible D gene (6 bases). Trimming pared 3 bases from V and 0 bases from J, leaving 14 bases between. Germline V gene data show CDR1 as MNHEY and CDR2 as SVGEGT. The CDR3 length is 16 residues.

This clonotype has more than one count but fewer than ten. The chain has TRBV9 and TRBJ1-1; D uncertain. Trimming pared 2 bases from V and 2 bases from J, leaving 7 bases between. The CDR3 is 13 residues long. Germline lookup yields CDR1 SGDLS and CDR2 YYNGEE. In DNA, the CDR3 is TGTGCCAGCAGCGTGCGCGGAAACACTGAAGCTTTCTTT. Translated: CASSVRGNTEAFF. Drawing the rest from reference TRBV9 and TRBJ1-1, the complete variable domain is DSGVTQTPKHLITATGQRVTLRCSPRSGDLSVYWYQQSLDQGLQFLIQYYNGEERAKGNILERFSAQQFPDLHSELNLSSLELGDSALYFCASSVRGNTEAFFGQGTRLTVV.

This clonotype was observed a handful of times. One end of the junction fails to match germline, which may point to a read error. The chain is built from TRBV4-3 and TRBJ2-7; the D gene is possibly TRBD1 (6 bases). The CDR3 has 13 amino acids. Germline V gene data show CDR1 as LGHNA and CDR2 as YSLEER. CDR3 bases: TGCGCCAGCAGTCAAGGGGGTTCCTACGAGCAGTACTTC. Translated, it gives CASSQGGSYEQYF.

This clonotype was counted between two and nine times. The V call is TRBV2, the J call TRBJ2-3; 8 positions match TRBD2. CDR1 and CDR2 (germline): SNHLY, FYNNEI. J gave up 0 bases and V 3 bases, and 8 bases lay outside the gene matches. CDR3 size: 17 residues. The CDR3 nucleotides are TGTGCCAGCAGTGACGCGGGCGGGAGGTACAGCACAGATACGCAGTATTTT. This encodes CASSDAGGRYSTDTQYF.

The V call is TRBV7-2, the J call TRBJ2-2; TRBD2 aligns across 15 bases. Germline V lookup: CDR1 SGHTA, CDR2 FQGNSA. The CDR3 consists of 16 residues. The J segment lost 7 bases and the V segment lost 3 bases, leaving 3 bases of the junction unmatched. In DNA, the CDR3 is TGTGCCAGCAGCTTGGGACTAGCGGGGGGCGGCGGGGAGCTGTTTTTT. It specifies CASSLGLAGGGGELFF.

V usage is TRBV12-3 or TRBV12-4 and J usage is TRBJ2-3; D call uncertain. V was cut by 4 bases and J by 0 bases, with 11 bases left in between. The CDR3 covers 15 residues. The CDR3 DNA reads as TGTGCCAGCAGTTCCAAAGGGCCAAGCACAGATACGCAGTATTTT. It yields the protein CASSSKGPSTDTQYF.

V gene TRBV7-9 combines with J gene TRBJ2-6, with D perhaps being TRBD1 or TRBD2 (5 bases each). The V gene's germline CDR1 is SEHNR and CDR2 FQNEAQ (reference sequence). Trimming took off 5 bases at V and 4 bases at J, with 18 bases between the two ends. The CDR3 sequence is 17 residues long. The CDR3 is CASSPPVGGSGANVLTF. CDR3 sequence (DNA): TGTGCCAGCAGCCCCCCCGTTGGGGGTTCAGGGGCCAACGTCCTGACTTTC.

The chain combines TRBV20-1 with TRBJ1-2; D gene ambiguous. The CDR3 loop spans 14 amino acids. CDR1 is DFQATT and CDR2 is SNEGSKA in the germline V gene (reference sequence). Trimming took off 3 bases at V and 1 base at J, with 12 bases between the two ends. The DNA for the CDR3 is TGCAGTGCTAGCGACCGTCGGGTTAACTATGGCTACACCTTC. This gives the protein CSASDRRVNYGYTF.

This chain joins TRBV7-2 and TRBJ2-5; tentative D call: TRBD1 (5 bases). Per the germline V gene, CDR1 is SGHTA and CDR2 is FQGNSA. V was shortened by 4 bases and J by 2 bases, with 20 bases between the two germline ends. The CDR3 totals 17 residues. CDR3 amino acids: CASSSGGSRDRQETQYF. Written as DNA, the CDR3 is TGTGCCAGCAGCTCGGGTGGTTCCAGGGATCGACAAGAGACCCAGTACTTC.

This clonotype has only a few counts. The CDR3 nucleotides read TGTGCCAGCAGTTGGTTTAGGGGAAAGTCCGACGAGCAGTACTTC. This translates into CASSWFRGKSDEQYF. V gene TRBV6-6 combines with J gene TRBJ2-7; D may be TRBD1 (5 bases). V lost 4 bases and J lost 5, with 18 bases in between. This CDR3 has 15 amino acids. Per the germline V gene, CDR1 is MNHNY and CDR2 is SVGAGI (reference sequence).

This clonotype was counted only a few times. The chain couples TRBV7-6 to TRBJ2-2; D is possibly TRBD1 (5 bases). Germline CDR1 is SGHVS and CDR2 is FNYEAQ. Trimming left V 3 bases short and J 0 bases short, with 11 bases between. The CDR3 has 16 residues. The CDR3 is CASSFMGLANTGELFF. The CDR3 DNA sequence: TGTGCCAGCAGCTTTATGGGGCTCGCGAACACCGGGGAGCTGTTTTTT. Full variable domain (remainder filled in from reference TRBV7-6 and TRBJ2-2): GAGVSQSPRYKVTKRGQDVALRCDPISGHVSLYWYRQALGQGPEFLTYFNYEAQQDKSGLPNDRFSAERPEGSISTLTIQRTEQRDSAMYRCASSFMGLANTGELFFGEGSRLTVL.

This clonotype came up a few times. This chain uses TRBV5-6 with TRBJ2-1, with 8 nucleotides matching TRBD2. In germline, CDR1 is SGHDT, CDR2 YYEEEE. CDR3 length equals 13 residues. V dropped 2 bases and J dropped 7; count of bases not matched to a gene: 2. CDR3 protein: CASSFPGGNEQFF. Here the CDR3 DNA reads TGTGCCAGCAGCTTTCCGGGGGGGAATGAGCAGTTCTTC.

Here the CDR3 DNA reads TGTGCCAGCAGCTTTACTAGCGGGAGTACAGATGAGCAGTTCTTC. Its translation: CASSFTSGSTDEQFF. The chain employs TRBV7-9 and TRBJ2-1; 11 bases fit TRBD2. Germline CDR1 and CDR2: SEHNR and FQNEAQ (reference sequence). The CDR3 has 15 amino acids. V dropped 3 bases and J dropped 8; count of bases not matched to a gene: 6.

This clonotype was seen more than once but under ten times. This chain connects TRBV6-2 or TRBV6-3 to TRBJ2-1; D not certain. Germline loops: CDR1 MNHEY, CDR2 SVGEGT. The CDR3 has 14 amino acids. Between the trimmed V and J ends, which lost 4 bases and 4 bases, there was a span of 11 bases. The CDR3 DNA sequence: TGTGCCAGCAGTTTATCGTTACAGTACAATGAGCAGTTCTTC. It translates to CASSLSLQYNEQFF.

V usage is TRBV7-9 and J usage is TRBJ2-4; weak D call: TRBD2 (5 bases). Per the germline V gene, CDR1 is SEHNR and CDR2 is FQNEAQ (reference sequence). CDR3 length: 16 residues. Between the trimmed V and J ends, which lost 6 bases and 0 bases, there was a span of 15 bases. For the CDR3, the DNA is TGTGCCAGCAGTGGAGGTGGCTTCCTAGCCAAAAACATTCAGTACTTC. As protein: CASSGGGFLAKNIQYF.

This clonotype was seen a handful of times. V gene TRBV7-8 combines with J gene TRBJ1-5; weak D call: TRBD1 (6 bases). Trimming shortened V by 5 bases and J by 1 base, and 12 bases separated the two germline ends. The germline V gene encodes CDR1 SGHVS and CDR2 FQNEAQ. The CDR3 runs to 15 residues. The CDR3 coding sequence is TGTGCCAGCAGCCCCGAGGGGGGAAGCAATCAGCCCCAGCATTTT. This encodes CASSPEGGSNQPQHF.

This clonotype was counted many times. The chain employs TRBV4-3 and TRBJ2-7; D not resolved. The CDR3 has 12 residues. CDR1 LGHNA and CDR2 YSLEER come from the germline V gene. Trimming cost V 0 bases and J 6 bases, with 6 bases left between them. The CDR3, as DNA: TGCGCCAGCAGCCAAGATTATAGCGAGCAGTACTTC. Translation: CASSQDYSEQYF.

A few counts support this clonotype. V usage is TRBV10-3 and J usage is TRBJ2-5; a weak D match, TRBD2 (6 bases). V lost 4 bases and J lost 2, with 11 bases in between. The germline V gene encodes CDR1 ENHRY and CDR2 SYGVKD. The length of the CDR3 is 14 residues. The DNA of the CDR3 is TGTGCCATCAGTGGGGCAGGGACTCAAGAGACCCAGTACTTC. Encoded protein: CAISGAGTQETQYF.

The CDR3: CASSSSGSAEAFF. The DNA for the CDR3 is TGTGCCAGCAGCTCATCTGGGTCCGCTGAAGCTTTCTTT. The chain has TRBV7-6 and TRBJ1-1; D gene uncertain. In germline, CDR1 is SGHVS, CDR2 FNYEAQ. Trimming took off 4 bases at V and 6 bases at J, with 12 bases between the two ends. This CDR3 region has 13 residues. The complete variable domain, with remaining parts taken from reference TRBV7-6 and TRBJ1-1, reads GAGVSQSPRYKVTKRGQDVALRCDPISGHVSLYWYRQALGQGPEFLTYFNYEAQQDKSGLPNDRFSAERPEGSISTLTIQRTEQRDSAMYRCASSSSGSAEAFFGQGTRLTVV.

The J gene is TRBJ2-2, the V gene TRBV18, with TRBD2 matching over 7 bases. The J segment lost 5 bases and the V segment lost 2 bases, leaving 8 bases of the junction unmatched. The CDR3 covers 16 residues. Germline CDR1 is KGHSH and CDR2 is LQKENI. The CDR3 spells CASSPTGRTLTGELFF. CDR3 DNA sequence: TGTGCCAGCTCACCAACCGGGAGGACGCTGACCGGGGAGCTGTTTTTT.

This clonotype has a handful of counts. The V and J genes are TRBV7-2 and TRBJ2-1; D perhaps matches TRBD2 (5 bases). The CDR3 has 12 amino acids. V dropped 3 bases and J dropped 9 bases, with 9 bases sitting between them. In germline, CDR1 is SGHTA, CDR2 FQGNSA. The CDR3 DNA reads TGTGCCAGCAGCTTGATAGCGACTGAGCAGTTCTTC. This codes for CASSLIATEQFF.

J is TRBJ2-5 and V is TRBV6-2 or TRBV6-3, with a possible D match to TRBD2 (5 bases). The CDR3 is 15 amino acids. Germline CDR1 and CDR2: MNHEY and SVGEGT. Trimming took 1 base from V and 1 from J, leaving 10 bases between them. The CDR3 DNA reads TGTGCCAGCAGTTACTGGAGCGGTCCCCAAGAGACCCAGTACTTC. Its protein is CASSYWSGPQETQYF.

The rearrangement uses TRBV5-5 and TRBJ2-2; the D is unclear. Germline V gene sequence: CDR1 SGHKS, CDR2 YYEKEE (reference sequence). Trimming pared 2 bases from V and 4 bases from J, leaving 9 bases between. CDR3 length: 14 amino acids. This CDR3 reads CASSFDRSTGELFF. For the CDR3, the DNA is TGTGCCAGCAGCTTCGACCGATCCACCGGGGAGCTGTTTTTT.

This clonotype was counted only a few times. DNA of the CDR3: TGTGCCAGCAGTTCCCTCCCAGGCAGTTCCTACGAGCAGTACTTC. This translates into CASSSLPGSSYEQYF. The V gene is TRBV27, the J gene TRBJ2-7; D is unclear. The CDR3 runs to 15 residues. From germline, CDR1 is MNHEY and CDR2 SMNVEV (reference sequence). Trimming removed 4 bases at V and 1 base at J, with 14 bases between.

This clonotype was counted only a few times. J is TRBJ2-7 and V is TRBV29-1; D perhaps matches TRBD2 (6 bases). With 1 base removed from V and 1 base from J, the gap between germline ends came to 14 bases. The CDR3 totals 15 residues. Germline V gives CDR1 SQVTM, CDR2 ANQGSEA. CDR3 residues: CSVEVFEEGSYEQYF. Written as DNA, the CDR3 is TGCAGCGTTGAAGTTTTTGAGGAGGGATCCTACGAGCAGTACTTC.

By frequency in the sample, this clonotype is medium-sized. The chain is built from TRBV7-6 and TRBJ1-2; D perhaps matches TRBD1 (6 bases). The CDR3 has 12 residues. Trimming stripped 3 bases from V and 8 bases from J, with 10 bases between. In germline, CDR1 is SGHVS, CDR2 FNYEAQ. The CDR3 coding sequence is TGTGCCAGCAGCTTTACAGGGCAGGGCTACACCTTC. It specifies CASSFTGQGYTF.

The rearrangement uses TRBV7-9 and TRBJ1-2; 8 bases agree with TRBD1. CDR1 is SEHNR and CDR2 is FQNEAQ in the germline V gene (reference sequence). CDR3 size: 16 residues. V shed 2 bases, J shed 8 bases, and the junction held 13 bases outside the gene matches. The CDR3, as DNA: TGTGCCAGCAGCTTACCGGGCGGGCAGGGGGCGAACGGCTACACCTTC. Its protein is CASSLPGGQGANGYTF.